The source of this TCR beta chain is a study of preoperative IRX-2 immunotherapy in early breast cancer. Treatment reported: preoperative locoregional IRX-2 cytokine immunotherapy. Preoperative locoregional IRX-2 cytokine immunotherapy was tested in the phase Ib source study. CDR3 length: 18 amino acids. V was trimmed by 3 bases and J by 5 bases, leaving 26 bases between them. CDR1 SGDLS and CDR2 YYNGEE come from the germline V gene. Method: immunoSEQ multiplex PCR; TCRdb's copy keeps in-frame clones and lacks some. The sample includes about 23,000 clones, approximately 95% of them seen just once. The sequenced sample was tumor tissue, obtained after IRX-2 immunotherapy. This receptor was identified in a human donor with breast cancer. V usage is TRBV9 and J usage is TRBJ1-2; D ambiguous. The CDR3 coding sequence is TGTGCCAGCAGCGCCCCGATGTCGCCCAACAACCAGGAGTATGGCTACACCTTC. This encodes CASSAPMSPNNQEYGYTF.